This T cell receptor beta chain was captured by sequencing in a study of siplizumab effects on memory and regulatory T cells. Assay: immunoSEQ multiplex PCR; the TCRdb copy retains only in-frame clones and omits some. The sample lists some 62,000 clones; 79% were seen once. This clone showed up just once. V dropped 1 base and J dropped 4 bases, with 10 bases sitting between them. This CDR3 contains 14 residues. Germline values: CDR1 SGHKS, CDR2 YYEKEE (reference sequence). Sequencing was done on a sample of memory CD4+ T cells sorted from blood. The chain joins TRBV5-5 to TRBJ2-3; D is undetermined. The TCR sequence derives from a human donor in good health. CDR3 sequence: CASSLYVPADTQYF. As DNA, the CDR3 is TGTGCCAGCAGCTTGTACGTTCCTGCAGATACGCAGTATTTT.